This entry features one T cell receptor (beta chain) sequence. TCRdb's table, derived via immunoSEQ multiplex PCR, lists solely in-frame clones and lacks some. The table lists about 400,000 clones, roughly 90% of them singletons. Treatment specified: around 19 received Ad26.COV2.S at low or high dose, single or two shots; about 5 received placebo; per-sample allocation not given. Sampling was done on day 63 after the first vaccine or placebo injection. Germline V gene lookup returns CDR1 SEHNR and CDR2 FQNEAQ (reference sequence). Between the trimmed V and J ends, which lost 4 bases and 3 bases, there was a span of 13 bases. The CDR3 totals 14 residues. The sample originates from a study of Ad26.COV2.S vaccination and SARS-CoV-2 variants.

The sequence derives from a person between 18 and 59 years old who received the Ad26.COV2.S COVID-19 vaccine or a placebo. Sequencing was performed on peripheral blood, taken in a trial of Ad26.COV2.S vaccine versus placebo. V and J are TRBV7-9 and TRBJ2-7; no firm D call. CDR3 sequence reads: CASSSSYIYYEQYF. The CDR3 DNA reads TGTGCCAGCAGCTCAAGCTATATCTACTACGAGCAGTACTTC.